This TCR beta chain was profiled in a study of early T cells in non-severe SARS-CoV-2 infection. About the study: Unpaired chains resulted from sequencing bulk RNA of unsorted whole blood. Study-wide results and caveats: In VDJdb matching, anti-spike CD8 responses were favored while private and CD4 specificities went missing.

The CDR3 extends over 15 amino acids. CDR1 and CDR2 (germline): SGHTA, FQGNSA. Unmatched junction bases numbered 9, after V lost 4 bases and J lost 4 bases. As part of library construction, unique molecular identifiers were attached to individual cDNA molecules. TCRdb recomputed calls from the 5' RACE reads with MiXCR, one row per CDR3 protein. Of roughly 28,000 distinct CDR3 sequences in the sample, around 5.9% were seen once. This clonotype was recorded at least ten times. What it binds is unknown. This rearrangement joins TRBV7-2 to TRBJ2-7; 8 bases line up with TRBD2. The receptor was isolated from an adult who was a healthcare worker with PCR-confirmed SARS-CoV-2 infection or an uninfected control (not recorded which). Sequencing was done on a sample of whole blood. The CDR3 DNA reads as TGTGCCAGCAGCTGGGGAGCGGGAGCTAAATACGAGCAGTACTTC. Protein sequence: CASSWGAGAKYEQYF.